This T cell receptor (beta chain) emerged from a study of blood T cell repertoires in COVID-19. Sequencing used immunoSEQ multiplex PCR; TCRdb keeps in-frame clones, though not all of them. This sample has 130,000 to 150,000 clones, with about 89% found just once. Trimming left V 3 bases short and J 4 bases short, with 18 bases between. From germline, CDR1 is LNHDA and CDR2 SQIVND (reference sequence). There are 16 residues in the CDR3. This TCR was sampled from a man aged 50 to 59 who had recovered from COVID-19. Sequenced sample: peripheral blood. V is TRBV19 and J is TRBJ1-1, with D maybe TRBD1 (6 bases). CDR3 DNA sequence: TGTGCCAGTAGTATCGGGGGGGGCTGGGCCCCCACTGAAGCTTTCTTT. Translated, it gives CASSIGGGWAPTEAFF.